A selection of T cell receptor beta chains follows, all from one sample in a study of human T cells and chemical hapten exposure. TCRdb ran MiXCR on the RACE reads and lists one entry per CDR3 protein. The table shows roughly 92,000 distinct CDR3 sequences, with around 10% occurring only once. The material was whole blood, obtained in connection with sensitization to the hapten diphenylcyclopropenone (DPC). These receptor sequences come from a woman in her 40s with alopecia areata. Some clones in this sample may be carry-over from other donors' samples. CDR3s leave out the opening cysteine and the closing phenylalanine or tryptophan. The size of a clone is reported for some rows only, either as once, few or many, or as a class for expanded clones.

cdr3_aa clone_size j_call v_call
ASSPRGSLQETQY NA TRBJ2-5 TRBV5-4
ASSPQERNTEAF many TRBJ1-1 TRBV3-1
ASPRAGYEQY few TRBJ2-7 TRBV27
ASSSAPGTATYEQY NA TRBJ2-7 TRBV7-6
ASSYSGGGGQPQH many TRBJ1-5 TRBV6-6
SARDRDRGDYGYT many TRBJ1-2 TRBV20-1
ATSDGGGAYNEQF many TRBJ2-1 TRBV24-1
ASRPYTDTGELF many TRBJ2-2 TRBV7-2
ASSFGGSSTDTQY many TRBJ2-3 TRBV11-2
ASSPPLTLTRYEQY many TRBJ2-7 TRBV7-2
SARPGGAEAF NA TRBJ1-1 TRBV20-1
ASSPRQSYEQY many TRBJ2-7 TRBV5-4
ASRNRGGETQY few TRBJ2-5 TRBV6-5
ASSVRTGGTGELF many TRBJ2-2 TRBV9
ASSPGETGWQY NA TRBJ2-7 TRBV7-3
ASSLLLAGGLDEQF many TRBJ2-1 TRBV28
ASTLGQGGGSPLH many TRBJ1-6 TRBV6-5
ASSQVTGLNEQF few TRBJ2-1 TRBV4-1
ASRDGPDSGANVLT NA TRBJ2-6 TRBV6-5
ASKTGTDSYEQY many TRBJ2-7 TRBV6-5
AITETGANEQF many TRBJ2-1 TRBV10-3
ASSSRRGHSYEQY few TRBJ2-7 TRBV7-2
SAPLGRETF few TRBJ1-1 TRBV20-1
ASSPQADEQY few TRBJ2-7 TRBV7-9
ASSDSRKGVNQPQH many TRBJ1-5 TRBV25-1
AISGGQGVTDTQY NA TRBJ2-3 TRBV10-3
ASSQQNYGYT many TRBJ1-2 TRBV3-1
ASSRLKQTNSPLH few TRBJ1-6 TRBV3-1
ASSLWPNGAYEQY few TRBJ2-7 TRBV7-9
ASSRLAGGGNKEQF NA TRBJ2-1 TRBV19
ASSQYISSQIGAEQY few TRBJ2-7 TRBV14
ASTRGGADEKLF NA TRBJ1-4 TRBV6-1
ASSPNLGQGSPWRQETQY NA TRBJ2-5 TRBV25-1
ASSSPGHPSETQY NA TRBJ2-5 TRBV28
SATLAGYGDQY many TRBJ2-5 TRBV29-1
AISEQVKNTEAF few TRBJ1-1 TRBV10-3
ASSSGTSGRFNEQF many TRBJ2-1 TRBV10-1
ASSPAGHLNTGELF many TRBJ2-2 TRBV18
ASSTPGGETQY NA TRBJ2-5 TRBV12-3/TRBV12-4
ASNQGAGGYT few TRBJ1-2 TRBV6-5
ASSYGRYSYEQY many TRBJ2-7 TRBV6-5
SGGGQAPNTEAF NA TRBJ1-1 TRBV29-1
ASSPQVAGSTYEQY NA TRBJ2-7 TRBV18
ASSQDLGTSGANVLT few TRBJ2-6 TRBV3-1
ASNPTGLSSYEQY few TRBJ2-7 TRBV6-6
ASSPESTGLGTQY many TRBJ2-5 TRBV18
ASRAGGTALLREKPQH many TRBJ1-5 TRBV19
ASSLTQINYGYT NA TRBJ1-2 TRBV7-8
SAGGAQGTGELF NA TRBJ2-2 TRBV29-1
ASSPPDGVGT NA TRBJ1-2 TRBV18
SAGAGRQPQH few TRBJ1-5 TRBV20-1
SARKTYEQY NA TRBJ2-7 TRBV20-1
SAGLASSSYNEQF many TRBJ2-1 TRBV20-1
ASSQPGQGSSYNEQF NA TRBJ2-1 TRBV23-1